The 13 T cell receptor beta chains below were found in one sample sequenced in a study of technical replicates of blood from a few donors. Sequencing used immunoSEQ multiplex PCR; TCRdb keeps in-frame clones, though not all of them. The sample records around 50,000 clones, around 94% being singletons. Material for sequencing was T cells isolated from PBMCs. All receptors come from a human donor in good health.

This chain links TRBV7-6 with TRBJ1-1; TRBD1 matches at 7 bases. CDR1 is SGHVS and CDR2 is FNYEAQ in the germline V gene. CDR3 length: 15 residues. V shed 3 bases and J 3 bases; nucleotides not matched to a gene: 7. For the CDR3, the DNA is TGTGCCAGCAGCTTGAGTCAGGGGGAGGACACTGAAGCTTTCTTT. It is translated as CASSLSQGEDTEAFF.

The count of this clone is one. The genes are TRBV5-6 and TRBJ2-3; 13 bases match TRBD2. The CDR3 is made up of 16 amino acids. Trimming removed 4 bases from V and 0 bases from J; junction bases left unmatched: 2. Germline V CDR1 and CDR2: SGHDT, YYEEEE. The CDR3 nucleotides are TGTGCCAGCAGCGTACTAGCGGGGGGGAGCACAGATACGCAGTATTTT. Translation: CASSVLAGGSTDTQYF. The full variable domain, its missing parts supplied by reference TRBV5-6 and TRBJ2-3, is DAGVTQSPTHLIKTRGQQVTLRCSPKSGHDTVSWYQQALGQGPQFIFQYYEEEERQRGNFPDRFSGHQFPNYSSELNVNALLLGDSALYLCASSVLAGGSTDTQYFGPGTRLTVL.

V and J are TRBV15 and TRBJ1-2; 9 nucleotides match TRBD1. CDR3 length: 16 amino acids. Germline assignment: CDR1 LNHNV and CDR2 YYDKDF (reference sequence). V lost 0 bases and J lost 7; bases outside the gene matches: 9. The CDR3 spells CATSRDGTGGTGGYTF. The CDR3 nucleotides read TGTGCCACCAGCAGAGATGGAACAGGGGGCACAGGTGGCTACACCTTC.

This sequence joins TRBV7-9 and TRBJ1-1, with D unclear. CDR1 and CDR2 from the germline V gene are SEHNR and FQNEAQ (reference sequence). Trimming removed 5 bases from V and 1 base from J, with 11 bases in between. The CDR3 loop spans 14 amino acids. CDR3 sequence (DNA): TGTGCCAGCAGCCCCCAGAACAGGAACACTGAAGCTTTCTTT. The encoded protein is CASSPQNRNTEAFF.

This clone has a single count. Other DNA sequences in this specimen translate into the identical CDR3. The J gene is TRBJ2-1, the V gene TRBV5-1; 10 bases are shared with TRBD2. Trimming took 2 bases from V and 8 from J; bases not matched to a gene: 4. Germline V gene sequence: CDR1 SGHRS, CDR2 YFSETQ. There are 14 residues in the CDR3. The CDR3 sequence is CASSFSAGGDEQFF. CDR3 nucleotide sequence: TGCGCCAGCAGCTTTTCAGCGGGAGGGGATGAGCAGTTCTTC.

V usage is TRBV5-4 and J usage is TRBJ2-7, with D tentatively TRBD2 (5 bases). Deletions cut 1 base from V and 2 bases from J, with 13 bases between. The CDR3 consists of 15 residues. The germline V gene has CDR1 SGHNT and CDR2 YYREEE (reference sequence). CDR3 sequence: CASSLSMDSPYEQYF. As DNA, the CDR3 is TGTGCCAGCAGCTTGAGCATGGACTCCCCCTACGAGCAGTACTTC. Full variable domain (missing parts from reference TRBV5-4 and TRBJ2-7): ETGVTQSPTHLIKTRGQQVTLRCSSQSGHNTVSWYQQALGQGPQFIFQYYREEENGRGNFPPRFSGLQFPNYSSELNVNALELDDSALYLCASSLSMDSPYEQYFGPGTRLTVT.

The V gene is TRBV28, the J gene TRBJ1-5, with 10 bases lining up with TRBD1. Germline V lookup: CDR1 MDHEN, CDR2 SYDVKM. The CDR3 is made up of 15 amino acids. Trimming cost V 5 bases and J 6 bases; bases outside gene matches: 7. The CDR3 nucleotides read TGTGCCAGCAGTCCCTCGGGACAGGGGATTCAGCCCCAGCATTTT. It is translated as CASSPSGQGIQPQHF. Full variable domain (remainder filled in from reference TRBV28 and TRBJ1-5): DVKVTQSSRYLVKRTGEKVFLECVQDMDHENMFWYRQDPGLGLRLIYFSYDVKMKEKGDIPEGYSVSREKKERFSLILESASTNQTSMYLCASSPSGQGIQPQHFGDGTRLSIL.

The V gene is TRBV15, the J gene TRBJ2-5; 10 bases agree with TRBD1. J was trimmed by 3 bases and V by 0 bases; bases with no gene match: 7. Germline CDR1 reads LNHNV; CDR2 reads YYDKDF (reference sequence). There are 17 residues in the CDR3. The CDR3 sequence: CATSRDIDRGLEETQYF. The CDR3 DNA sequence: TGTGCCACCAGCAGAGATATTGACAGGGGGCTAGAAGAGACCCAGTACTTC.

This sequence joins TRBV11-2 and TRBJ1-5, with 8 bases that match TRBD1. This CDR3 region has 15 residues. V was pared by 1 base and J by 3 bases, with 2 bases of the junction left unmatched. CDR1 and CDR2 from the germline V gene are SGHAT and FQNNGV. This CDR3 reads CASSLAGGSNQPQHF. CDR3 nucleotide sequence: TGTGCCAGCAGCTTAGCAGGGGGCTCCAATCAGCCCCAGCATTTT.

The chain uses TRBV9 and TRBJ2-2; 8 positions match TRBD2. J gave up 4 bases and V 4 bases, and 3 bases lay outside the gene matches. Per the germline V gene, CDR1 is SGDLS and CDR2 is YYNGEE. The CDR3 is 14 residues long. CDR3 amino acids: CASSPGTSTGELFF. The CDR3 nucleotides are TGTGCCAGCAGCCCGGGGACTAGCACCGGGGAGCTGTTTTTT.

This chain joins TRBV29-1 and TRBJ2-2, with a possible D match to TRBD2 (6 bases). The CDR3 is 14 residues long. Trimming cost V 3 bases and J 4 bases, with 12 bases left between them. Germline loops: CDR1 SQVTM, CDR2 ANQGSEA. CDR3 in DNA: TGCAGCGTTGACTCGGGACTTAGCACCGGGGAGCTGTTTTTT. It translates to CSVDSGLSTGELFF.

The rearrangement uses TRBV7-9 and TRBJ2-7, with 7 positions matching TRBD1. V was pared by 4 bases and J by 3 bases, with 6 bases of the junction left unmatched. The germline CDR1 and CDR2 sequences are SEHNR and FQNEAQ (reference sequence). The CDR3 spans 14 residues. The CDR3 DNA reads as TGTGCCAGCAGCTCCCGACAGGGCGGCTACGAGCAGTACTTC. Translated, it gives CASSSRQGGYEQYF.

The V and J genes are TRBV11-2 and TRBJ2-2; 13 nucleotides align to TRBD2. The length of the CDR3 is 15 residues. Losses at the gene ends were 5 bases for V and 6 bases for J; bases not matched to a gene: 3. CDR1 is SGHAT and CDR2 is FQNNGV in the germline V gene. DNA of the CDR3: TGTGCCAGCAGCATCACTAGCGGGAGGGCCGGGGAGCTGTTTTTT. Amino acids: CASSITSGRAGELFF. The full variable domain, rest sourced from reference TRBV11-2 and TRBJ2-2, is EAGVAQSPRYKIIEKRQSVAFWCNPISGHATLYWYQQILGQGPKLLIQFQNNGVVDDSQLPKDRFSAERLKGVDSTLKIQPAKLEDSAVYLCASSITSGRAGELFFGEGSRLTVL.